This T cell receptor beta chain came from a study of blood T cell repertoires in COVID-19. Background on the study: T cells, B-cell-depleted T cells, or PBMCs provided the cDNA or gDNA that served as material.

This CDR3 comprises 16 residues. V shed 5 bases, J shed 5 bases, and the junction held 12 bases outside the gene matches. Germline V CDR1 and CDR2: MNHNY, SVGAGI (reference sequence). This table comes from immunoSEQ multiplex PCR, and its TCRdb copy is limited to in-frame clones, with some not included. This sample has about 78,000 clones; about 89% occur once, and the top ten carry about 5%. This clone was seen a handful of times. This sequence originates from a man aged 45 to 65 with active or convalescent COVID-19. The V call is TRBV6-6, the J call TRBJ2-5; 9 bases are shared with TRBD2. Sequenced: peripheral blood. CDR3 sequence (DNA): TGTGCCAGCAGTACCCCCTTAGCGGGGGACTTGGAGACCCAGTACTTC. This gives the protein CASSTPLAGDLETQYF.